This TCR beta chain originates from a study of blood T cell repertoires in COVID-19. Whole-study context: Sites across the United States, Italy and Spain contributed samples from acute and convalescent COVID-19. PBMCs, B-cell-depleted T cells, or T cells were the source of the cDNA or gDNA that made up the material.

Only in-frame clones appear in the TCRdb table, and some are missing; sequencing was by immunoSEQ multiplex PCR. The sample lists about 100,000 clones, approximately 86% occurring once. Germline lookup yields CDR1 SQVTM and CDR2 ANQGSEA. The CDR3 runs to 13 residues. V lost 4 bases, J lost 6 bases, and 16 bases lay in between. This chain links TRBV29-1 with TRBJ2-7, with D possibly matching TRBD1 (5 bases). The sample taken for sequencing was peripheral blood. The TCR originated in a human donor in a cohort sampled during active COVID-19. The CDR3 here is CSVAPPDRGEQYF. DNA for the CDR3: TGCAGCGTTGCTCCGCCCGATAGGGGCGAGCAGTACTTC.